This T cell receptor beta chain was found in a study of blood T cell repertoires in COVID-19. Study at large: COVID-19 samples, acute and convalescent, were from the United States, Italy and Spain. Sample material is recorded as cDNA or gDNA derived from T cells, B-cell-depleted T cells, or PBMCs.

Trimming removed 7 bases from V and 3 bases from J, with 13 bases in between. Germline assignment: CDR1 SGHRS and CDR2 YFSETQ. This CDR3 comprises 13 residues. Profiling relied on immunoSEQ multiplex PCR, and the TCRdb table lists in-frame clones only, not all of them. The sample holds tens of thousands of clones, around 90% seen once. The V and J genes are TRBV5-1 and TRBJ1-1; possible D gene TRBD1, 5 bases. Sequencing was done on a sample of peripheral blood. The sequence derives from a man aged 60 to 69 with acute or convalescent COVID-19. The CDR3 here is CASRPGADTEAFF. Written as DNA, the CDR3 is TGCGCCAGCCGACCTGGGGCGGACACTGAAGCTTTCTTT.